Each of the 14 T cell receptor beta chains below was sequenced from the same sample in a study of blood T cell repertoires in COVID-19. Clones were read by immunoSEQ multiplex PCR, and TCRdb kept only the in-frame ones, dropping some. The repertoire holds 70,000 or so clones, with about nine tenths as singletons. Sequencing used peripheral blood. The receptors originated from a woman aged 18-29 years with acute or convalescent COVID-19.

This chain uses TRBV5-1 with TRBJ2-5; D not resolved. The CDR3 sequence is 14 residues long. Germline CDR1 SGHRS, CDR2 YFSETQ. V lost 0 bases to trimming and J lost 1 base, with 7 bases between them. The CDR3 here is CASSLVTGQETQYF. In DNA, the CDR3 is TGCGCCAGCAGCTTGGTAACGGGCCAAGAGACCCAGTACTTC.

This sequence joins TRBV7-2 and TRBJ1-2, with D tentatively TRBD1 (5 bases). V was trimmed by 3 bases and J by 0 bases, leaving 8 bases between them. Germline assignment: CDR1 SGHTA and CDR2 FQGNSA. The CDR3 is 14 residues long. CDR3 amino acids: CASSLDNSNYGYTF. DNA of the CDR3: TGTGCCAGCAGCTTGGACAATTCTAACTATGGCTACACCTTC.

This clone was detected a few times. The chain recombines TRBV19 with TRBJ1-2, with TRBD1 matching over 7 bases. The CDR3 totals 18 residues. Germline V CDR1 and CDR2: LNHDA, SQIVND (reference sequence). The V and J ends lost 2 bases and 0 bases, in that order; junction bases with no gene match: 12. The CDR3 is CASSIWGPDRATNYGYTF. The DNA of the CDR3 is TGTGCCAGTAGTATATGGGGCCCAGACAGGGCTACTAACTATGGCTACACCTTC.

The gene calls are TRBV5-1 and TRBJ1-6; 8 bases fit TRBD1. V shed 3 bases and J 9 bases; nucleotides not matched to a gene: 14. The CDR3 runs to 17 residues. CDR1 SGHRS and CDR2 YFSETQ come from the germline V gene. The CDR3, as DNA: TGCGCCAGCAGCTCAAGTGTGGCAGGGGGCTCGGTTTCACCCCTCCACTTT. Encoded protein: CASSSSVAGGSVSPLHF.

This chain joins TRBV4-3 and TRBJ2-3, with TRBD1 matching over 10 bases. CDR1 is LGHNA, CDR2 YSLEER, per germline. The CDR3 loop spans 16 amino acids. The ends lost 1 base at V and 5 bases at J; junction bases unmatched: 6. The CDR3 DNA reads TGCGCCAGCAGCCAAGGAGGACAGGGGGGCATAGATACGCAGTATTTT. Protein sequence: CASSQGGQGGIDTQYF.

The chain couples TRBV11-2 to TRBJ2-1, with a possible D match to TRBD2 (5 bases). V was cut by 5 bases and J by 7 bases, with 9 bases left in between. This CDR3 has 12 amino acids. Germline CDR1 reads SGHAT; CDR2 reads FQNNGV. The CDR3 reads CASSPGRNEQFF. CDR3 DNA sequence: TGTGCCAGCAGCCCGGGAAGAAATGAGCAGTTCTTC.

The rearrangement joins TRBV5-1 to TRBJ2-7, with 7 bases matching TRBD1. This CDR3 is built from 15 residues. Germline trimming cut 1 base from V and 3 bases from J; bases unmatched to any gene: 7. Germline CDR1 reads SGHRS; CDR2 reads YFSETQ. The CDR3 here is CASSLSWTGRYEQYF. CDR3 DNA sequence: TGCGCCAGCAGCTTGAGCTGGACAGGACGCTACGAGCAGTACTTC.

The chain uses TRBV5-1 and TRBJ2-5, with 8 bases fitting TRBD1. The CDR3 consists of 14 residues. The V segment lost 2 bases and the J segment 5 bases; nucleotides outside the gene matches: 5. CDR1 and CDR2 (germline): SGHRS, YFSETQ. As DNA, the CDR3 is TGCGCCAGCAGCTTCGCAGGGGGCGGGGAGACCCAGTACTTC. The encoded protein is CASSFAGGGETQYF.

In DNA, the CDR3 is TGTGCAAGTCGCTTAGCGAACAGTATTAAGGAAAAACTGTTTTTT. Protein: CASRLANSIKEKLFF. V gene TRBV12-2 combines with J gene TRBJ1-4; the table's TRBD1 call for D was not verified on the DNA. TRBV12-2 has pseudogene status. The CDR3 has 15 residues.

CDR3 sequence (DNA): TGTGCCAGCACCTCAGGGTATGGCTACACCTTC. Translated, it gives CASTSGYGYTF. This chain connects TRBV6-5 to TRBJ1-2, with a weak D call TRBD1 (5 bases). V lost 7 bases to trimming and J lost 5 bases, with 8 bases between them. This CDR3 spans 11 amino acids. The germline gives CDR1 MNHEY, CDR2 SVGAGI.

The chain joins TRBV27 to TRBJ2-7; 9 nucleotides align to TRBD2. The V segment lost 3 bases and the J segment 4 bases; nucleotides outside the gene matches: 10. Germline CDR1 is MNHEY and CDR2 is SMNVEV (reference sequence). The CDR3 is 16 amino acids. CDR3 residues: CASSFRGGRASYEQYF. CDR3 DNA: TGTGCCAGCAGTTTTCGCGGCGGGAGGGCCTCGTACGAGCAGTACTTC.

This clone was seen a single time. The V gene is TRBV30, the J gene TRBJ1-1, with D unresolved. The CDR3 spans 13 residues. Germline lookup yields CDR1 GTSNPN and CDR2 SVGIG (reference sequence). V lost 0 bases to trimming and J lost 6 bases, with 11 bases between them. For the CDR3, the DNA is TGTGCCTGGAGTGTAAGAGAGGGAGCTGAAGCTTTCTTT. Translated, it gives CAWSVREGAEAFF.

The chain carries TRBV19 and TRBJ1-5; 10 bases align to TRBD1. V lost 6 bases and J lost 2; bases outside the gene matches: 4. This CDR3 spans 15 amino acids. Germline loops: CDR1 LNHDA, CDR2 SQIVND (reference sequence). The DNA of the CDR3 is TGTGCCAGTAGAAGACAGGGGGCAGGCAATCAGCCCCAGCATTTT. This translates into CASRRQGAGNQPQHF.

The gene calls are TRBV2 and TRBJ2-5; 10 bases match TRBD2. Germline assignment: CDR1 SNHLY and CDR2 FYNNEI. CDR3 length: 16 amino acids. V gave up 6 bases and J gave up 4 bases; unmatched junction bases: 11. DNA of the CDR3: TGTGCCAGCAGCCCCACTAGCGGGGAAACGGGAGAGACCCAGTACTTC. This codes for CASSPTSGETGETQYF.